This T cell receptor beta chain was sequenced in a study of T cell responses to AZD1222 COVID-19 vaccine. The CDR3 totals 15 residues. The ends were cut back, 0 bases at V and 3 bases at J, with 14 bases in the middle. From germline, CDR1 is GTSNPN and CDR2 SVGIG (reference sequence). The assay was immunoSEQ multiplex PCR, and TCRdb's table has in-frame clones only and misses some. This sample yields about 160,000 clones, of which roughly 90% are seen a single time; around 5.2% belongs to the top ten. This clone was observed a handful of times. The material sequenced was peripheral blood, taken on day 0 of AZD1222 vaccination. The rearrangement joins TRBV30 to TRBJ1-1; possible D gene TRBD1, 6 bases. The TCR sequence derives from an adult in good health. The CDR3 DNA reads TGTGCCTGGAGTGTATGGGGGGCCGGGGACACTGAAGCTTTCTTT. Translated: CAWSVWGAGDTEAFF.